The clone carrying this TCR beta chain was seen only a few times. Antigen: not known. The ends lost 8 bases at V and 0 bases at J; junction bases unmatched: 10. Germline CDR1 reads LNHDA; CDR2 reads SQIVND (reference sequence). This CDR3 has 15 residues. The data were obtained in a study of T-cell memory formation after mild COVID-19. Study-level points and caveats: The finding that pre-infection memory included some responding clones suggested that cross-reactive memory joined. Clones that contracted from day 15 to 85 had balanced CD4/CD8; later expanders were CD4+ biased.

TCRalpha and TCRbeta libraries used 5'RACE with constant-segment primers and UMIs. TCRdb re-derived calls from the 5' RACE reads in MiXCR, one entry per CDR3 protein. The data contain roughly 200,000 distinct CDR3 sequences, about 16% of them singletons. The chain has TRBV19 and TRBJ2-7, with 7 nucleotides matching TRBD1. The receptor was derived from an adult woman who had mild COVID-19 (a few samples of this study predate the infection). Cell type and time point are not known. Sequencing was performed on PBMCs or a T cell subset sorted from them (not recorded which). CDR3 nucleotides: TGTGCCAGTGGACTCGGGACAGAGAGCTCCTACGAGCAGTACTTC. Its protein product is CASGLGTESSYEQYF.